The source of this T cell receptor beta chain is a study of CD8 T cells in Susac syndrome. The overall study: The Susac syndrome patients were therapy-naive, on corticosteroids, or on intravenous immunoglobulin alone at blood draw.

With random hexamers, roughly 0.45 to 1 ug RNA was reverse transcribed. Amplification of the TCR beta CDR3 was carried out by immunoSEQ multiplex PCR, which spanned a total of 54 Vbeta and 13 Jbeta segments. MiXCR, applied by TCRdb to the immunoSEQ multiplex PCR reads, yields one record per CDR3 protein. This sample has about 100,000 distinct CDR3 sequences, with 95% found just once. From blood CD8+ and CD4+ T cells, TCR beta sequences were generated. Negative isolation yielded the CD8+ and CD4+ T cells, while FACS enriched the TEMRA cells. CDR1 is SGHNT, CDR2 YYREEE, per germline (reference sequence). This CDR3 is built from 12 residues. V was trimmed by 0 bases and J by 7 bases, leaving 4 bases between them.

The sequence was collected from a human donor with Susac syndrome. V gene TRBV5-4 combines with J gene TRBJ2-2; D not certain. Sequenced: CD8+ T cells from PBMCs. CDR3 in DNA: TGTGCCAGCAGCTTGGAGGGCGGGGAGCTGTTTTTT. Amino acid sequence: CASSLEGGELFF.